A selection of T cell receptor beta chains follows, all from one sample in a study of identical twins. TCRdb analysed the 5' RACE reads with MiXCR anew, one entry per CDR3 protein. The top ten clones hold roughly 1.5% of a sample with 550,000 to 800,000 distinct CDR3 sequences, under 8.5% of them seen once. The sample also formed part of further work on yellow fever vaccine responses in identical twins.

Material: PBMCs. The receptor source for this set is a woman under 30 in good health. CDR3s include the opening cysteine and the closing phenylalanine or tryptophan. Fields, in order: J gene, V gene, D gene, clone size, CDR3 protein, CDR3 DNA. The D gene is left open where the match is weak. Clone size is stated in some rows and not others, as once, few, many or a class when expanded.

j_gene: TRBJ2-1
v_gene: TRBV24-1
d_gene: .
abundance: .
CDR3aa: CATSDLSDNEQFF
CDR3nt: TGTGCCACCAGTGATTTGAGTGACAATGAGCAGTTCTTC

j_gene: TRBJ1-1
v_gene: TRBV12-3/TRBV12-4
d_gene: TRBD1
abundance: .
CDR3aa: CASSLSPGQGSEAFF
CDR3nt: TGTGCCAGCAGTCTCTCACCGGGACAGGGATCTGAAGCTTTCTTT

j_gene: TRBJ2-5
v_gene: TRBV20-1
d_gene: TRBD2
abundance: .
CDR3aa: CSAIESIAGGETQYF
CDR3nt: TGCAGTGCTATCGAATCTATAGCGGGAGGGGAGACCCAGTACTTC

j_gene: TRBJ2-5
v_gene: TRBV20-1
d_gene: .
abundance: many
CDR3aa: CSAPDNAETQYF
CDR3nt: TGCAGTGCCCCGGACAACGCGGAGACCCAGTACTTC

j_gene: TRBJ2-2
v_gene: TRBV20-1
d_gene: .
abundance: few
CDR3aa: CSAIRLGSTGELFF
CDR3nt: TGCAGTGCTATCCGACTAGGGAGCACCGGGGAGCTGTTTTTT

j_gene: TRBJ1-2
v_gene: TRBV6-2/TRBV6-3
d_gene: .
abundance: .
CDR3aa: CASSYSDGSLYGYTF
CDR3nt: TGTGCCAGCAGTTACTCCGACGGTTCCTTATATGGCTACACCTTC

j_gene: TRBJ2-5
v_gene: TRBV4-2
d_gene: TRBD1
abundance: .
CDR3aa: CASSQPDRGLRETQYF
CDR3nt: TGTGCCAGCAGCCAACCGGACAGGGGGCTGCGAGAGACCCAGTACTTC

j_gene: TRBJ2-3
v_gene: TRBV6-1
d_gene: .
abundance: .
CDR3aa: CASNPLGTTDTQYF
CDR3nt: TGTGCCAGCAATCCCCTGGGAACCACAGATACGCAGTATTTT

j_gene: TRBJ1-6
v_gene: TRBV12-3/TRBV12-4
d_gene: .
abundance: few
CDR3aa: CASSFGMPHSPLHF
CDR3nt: TGTGCCAGCAGTTTCGGAATGCCTCATTCACCCCTCCACTTT

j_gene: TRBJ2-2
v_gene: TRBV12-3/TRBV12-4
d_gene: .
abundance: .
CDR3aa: CASSPRSYTGELFF
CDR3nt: TGTGCCAGCTCCCCTCGGAGCTACACCGGGGAGCTGTTTTTT

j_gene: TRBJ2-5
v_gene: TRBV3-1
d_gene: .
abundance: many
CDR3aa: CASSRTTSEETQYF
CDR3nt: TGTGCCAGCAGCCGCACGACATCGGAAGAGACCCAGTACTTC

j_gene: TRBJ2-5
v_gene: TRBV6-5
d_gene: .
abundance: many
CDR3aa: CASSYSRGRAQYF
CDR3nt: TGTGCCAGCAGTTACTCGCGGGGGCGGGCCCAGTACTTC

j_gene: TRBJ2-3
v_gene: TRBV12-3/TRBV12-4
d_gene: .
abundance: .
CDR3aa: CASSIDYLKKDTQYF
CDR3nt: TGTGCCAGCAGCATCGACTATCTCAAGAAAGATACGCAGTATTTT

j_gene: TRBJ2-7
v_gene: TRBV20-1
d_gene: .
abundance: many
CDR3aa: CSAAQGFEQYF
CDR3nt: TGCAGTGCCGCACAGGGTTTCGAGCAGTACTTC

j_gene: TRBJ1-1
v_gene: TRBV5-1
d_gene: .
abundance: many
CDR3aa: CASTSAGFNEAFF
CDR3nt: TGCGCCAGCACGTCCGCAGGATTTAATGAAGCTTTCTTT

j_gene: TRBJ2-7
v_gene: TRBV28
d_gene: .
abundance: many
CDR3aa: CASSLDAGTPEYEQYF
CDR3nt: TGTGCCAGCAGTCTTGATGCCGGGACGCCCGAGTACGAGCAGTACTTC

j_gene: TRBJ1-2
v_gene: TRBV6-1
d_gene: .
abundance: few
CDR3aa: CASNPIGTHNYGYTF
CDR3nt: TGTGCCAGCAACCCTATCGGGACACATAACTATGGCTACACCTTC

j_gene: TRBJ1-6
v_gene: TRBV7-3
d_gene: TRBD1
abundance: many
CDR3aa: CASSLTGQGSYNSPLHF
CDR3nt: TGTGCCAGCAGCTTAACGGGACAGGGGTCCTATAATTCACCCCTCCACTTT

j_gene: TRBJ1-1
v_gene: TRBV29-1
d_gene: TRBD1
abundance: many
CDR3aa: CSVEDWQGANGAFF
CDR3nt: TGCAGCGTTGAAGATTGGCAGGGGGCTAACGGAGCTTTCTTT

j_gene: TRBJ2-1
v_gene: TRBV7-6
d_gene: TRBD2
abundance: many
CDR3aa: CASSSYFSAGESNEQFF
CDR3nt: TGTGCCAGCAGCTCATATTTTTCGGCGGGAGAGAGTAATGAGCAGTTCTTC

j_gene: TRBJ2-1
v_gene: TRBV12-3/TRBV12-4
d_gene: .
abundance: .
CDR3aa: CASRSYISNEQFF
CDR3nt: TGTGCCAGCAGGTCGTATATCTCCAATGAGCAGTTCTTC

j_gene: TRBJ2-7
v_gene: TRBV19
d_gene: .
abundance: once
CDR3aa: CASTGADGAYEQYF
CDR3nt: TGTGCCAGTACCGGAGCGGATGGGGCCTACGAGCAGTACTTC

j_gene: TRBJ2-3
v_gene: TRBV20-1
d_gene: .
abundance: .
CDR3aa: CSARWGAGWDTQYF
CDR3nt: TGCAGTGCTAGATGGGGGGCCGGGTGGGATACGCAGTATTTT

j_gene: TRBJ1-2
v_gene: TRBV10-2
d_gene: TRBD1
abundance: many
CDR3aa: CASSDPGQGRGYTF
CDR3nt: TGCGCCAGCAGTGATCCCGGACAGGGACGGGGCTACACCTTC

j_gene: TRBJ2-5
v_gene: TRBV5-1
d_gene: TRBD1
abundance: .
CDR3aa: CASSVTRTGLDTQYF
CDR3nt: TGCGCCAGCAGCGTAACTCGGACAGGGTTAGATACCCAGTACTTC

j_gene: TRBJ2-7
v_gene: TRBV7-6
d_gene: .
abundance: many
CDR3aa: CASSLAGQLPYEQYF
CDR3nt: TGTGCCAGCAGCTTAGCTGGTCAGCTTCCCTACGAGCAGTACTTC

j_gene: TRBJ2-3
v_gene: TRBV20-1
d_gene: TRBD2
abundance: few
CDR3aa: CSARDSGARGVPDTQYF
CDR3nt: TGCAGTGCTAGAGATAGCGGGGCCCGAGGGGTGCCAGATACGCAGTATTTT

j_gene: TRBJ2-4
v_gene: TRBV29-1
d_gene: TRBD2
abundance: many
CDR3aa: CSAMGREGRYIQYF
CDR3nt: TGCAGCGCTATGGGACGGGAGGGCAGGTACATTCAGTACTTC

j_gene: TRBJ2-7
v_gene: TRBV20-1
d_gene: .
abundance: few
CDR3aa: CSARDLSGTYEQYF
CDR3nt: TGCAGTGCTAGAGATCTCTCAGGAACCTACGAGCAGTACTTC

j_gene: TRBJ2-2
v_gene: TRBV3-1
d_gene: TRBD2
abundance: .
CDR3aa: CASSQDPGLASRGHTGELFF
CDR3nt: TGTGCCAGCAGCCAAGACCCTGGACTAGCGAGTCGGGGGCACACCGGGGAGCTGTTTTTT

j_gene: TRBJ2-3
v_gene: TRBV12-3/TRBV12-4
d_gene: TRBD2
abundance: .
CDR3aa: CASRPTSGGFSTDTQYF
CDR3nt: TGTGCCAGCAGACCTACTAGCGGGGGGTTTAGCACAGATACGCAGTATTTT

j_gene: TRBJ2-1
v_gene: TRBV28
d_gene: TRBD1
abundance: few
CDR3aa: CATQDRDRANEQFF
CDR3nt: TGTGCCACCCAAGACCGGGACAGGGCAAATGAGCAGTTCTTC

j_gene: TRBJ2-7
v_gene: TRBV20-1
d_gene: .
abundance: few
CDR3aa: CSARSMGEQYF
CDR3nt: TGCAGTGCTAGATCAATGGGCGAGCAGTACTTC

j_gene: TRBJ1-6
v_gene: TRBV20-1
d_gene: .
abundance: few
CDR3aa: CSAEPQKYNSPLHF
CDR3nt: TGCAGTGCAGAACCACAGAAGTATAATTCACCCCTCCACTTT

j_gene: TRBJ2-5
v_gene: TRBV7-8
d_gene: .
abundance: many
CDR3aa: CASSVNRVGETQYF
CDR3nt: TGTGCCAGCAGCGTAAACAGGGTTGGTGAGACCCAGTACTTC

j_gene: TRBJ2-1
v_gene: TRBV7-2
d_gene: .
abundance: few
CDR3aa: CASSSVGGSEQFF
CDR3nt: TGTGCCAGCAGCTCAGTGGGTGGGAGCGAGCAGTTCTTC

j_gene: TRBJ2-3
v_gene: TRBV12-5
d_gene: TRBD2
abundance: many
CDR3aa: CASGFSLAGAKRGTDTQYF
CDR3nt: TGTGCTAGTGGTTTTTCCCTAGCGGGGGCTAAAAGGGGCACAGATACGCAGTATTTT

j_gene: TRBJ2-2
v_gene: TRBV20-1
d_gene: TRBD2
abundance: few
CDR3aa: CSAREMGLAGGTGELFF
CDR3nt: TGCAGTGCTAGAGAAATGGGGCTAGCGGGAGGCACCGGGGAGCTGTTTTTT

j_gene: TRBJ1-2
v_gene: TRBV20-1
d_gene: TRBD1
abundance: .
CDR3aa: CSAPRQGPNYGYTF
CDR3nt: TGCAGTGCTCCCAGACAGGGCCCTAACTATGGCTACACCTTC

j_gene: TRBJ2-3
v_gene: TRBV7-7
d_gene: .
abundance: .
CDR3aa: CASSLLGTHTDTQYF
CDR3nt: TGTGCCAGCAGCTTATTAGGGACCCACACAGATACGCAGTATTTT

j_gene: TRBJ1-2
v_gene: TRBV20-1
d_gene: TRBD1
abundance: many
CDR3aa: CSATLDRGYGYTF
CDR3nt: TGCAGTGCCACCCTTGACAGGGGCTATGGCTACACCTTC

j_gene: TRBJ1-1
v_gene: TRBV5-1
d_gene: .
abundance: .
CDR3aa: CASSLAEMNTEAFF
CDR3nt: TGCGCCAGCAGCTTGGCCGAAATGAACACTGAAGCTTTCTTT

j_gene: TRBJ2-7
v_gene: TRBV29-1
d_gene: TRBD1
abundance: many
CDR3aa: CSVAPNRDRGSEEQYF
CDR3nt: TGCAGCGTAGCGCCCAACCGGGACAGGGGATCGGAAGAGCAGTACTTC

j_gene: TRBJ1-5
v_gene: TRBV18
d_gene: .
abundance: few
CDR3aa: CASSPRPLANQPQHF
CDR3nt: TGTGCCAGCTCACCCCGACCGCTTGCCAATCAGCCCCAGCATTTT

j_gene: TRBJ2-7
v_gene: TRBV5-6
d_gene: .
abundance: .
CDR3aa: CASSVGRSSYEQYF
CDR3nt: TGTGCCAGCAGCGTCGGACGGAGCTCCTACGAGCAGTACTTC

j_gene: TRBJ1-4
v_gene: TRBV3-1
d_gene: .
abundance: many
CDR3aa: CASSVTLATNEKLFF
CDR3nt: TGTGCCAGCAGCGTGACGCTAGCAACTAATGAAAAACTGTTTTTT

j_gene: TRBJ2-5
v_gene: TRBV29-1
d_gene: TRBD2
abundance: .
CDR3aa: CSVGETSAAGGPQYF
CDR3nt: TGCAGCGTGGGTGAGACTAGCGCGGCGGGCGGTCCCCAGTACTTC

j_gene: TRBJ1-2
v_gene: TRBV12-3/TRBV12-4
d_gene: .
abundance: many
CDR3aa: CASSFGGYGYTF
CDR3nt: TGTGCCAGCAGTTTTGGAGGGTATGGCTACACCTTC

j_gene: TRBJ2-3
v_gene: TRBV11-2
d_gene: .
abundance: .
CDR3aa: CASISRDFILHSTDTQYF
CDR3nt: TGTGCCAGCATCTCCCGGGACTTCATCCTCCATAGCACAGATACGCAGTATTTT

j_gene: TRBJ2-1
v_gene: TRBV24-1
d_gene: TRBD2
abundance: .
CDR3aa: CATSDLLAGGGNEQFF
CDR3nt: TGTGCCACCAGTGATTTGTTGGCGGGAGGCGGAAATGAGCAGTTCTTC

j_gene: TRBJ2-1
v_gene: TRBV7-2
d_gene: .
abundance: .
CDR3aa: CASRQGSNNEQFF
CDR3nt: TGTGCCAGCAGACAGGGTTCCAACAATGAGCAGTTCTTC

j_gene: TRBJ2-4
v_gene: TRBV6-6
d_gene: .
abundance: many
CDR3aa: CASSRGLGDIQYF
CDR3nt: TGTGCCAGCAGTCGCGGTCTCGGAGACATTCAGTACTTC

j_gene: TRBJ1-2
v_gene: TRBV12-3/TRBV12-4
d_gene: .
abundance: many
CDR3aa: CASSLPQEYGYTF
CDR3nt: TGTGCCAGCAGTTTACCACAGGAATATGGCTACACCTTC

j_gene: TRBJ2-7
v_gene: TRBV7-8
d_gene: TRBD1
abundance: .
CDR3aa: CASSYDRVGEQYF
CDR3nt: TGTGCCAGCAGCTATGACAGGGTTGGGGAGCAGTACTTC

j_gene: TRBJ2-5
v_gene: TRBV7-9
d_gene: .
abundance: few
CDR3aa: CASSRSGRETQYF
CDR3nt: TGTGCCAGCAGCCGGTCAGGGAGGGAGACCCAGTACTTC

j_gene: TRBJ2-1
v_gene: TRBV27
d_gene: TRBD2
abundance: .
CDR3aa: CASSSLTSGGANEQFF
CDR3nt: TGTGCCAGCAGTTCGCTTACTAGCGGGGGGGCGAATGAGCAGTTCTTC

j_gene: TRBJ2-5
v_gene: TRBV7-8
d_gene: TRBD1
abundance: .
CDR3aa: CASSPRTGSSETQYF
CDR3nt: TGTGCCAGCAGCCCCCGGACAGGAAGTTCAGAGACCCAGTACTTC

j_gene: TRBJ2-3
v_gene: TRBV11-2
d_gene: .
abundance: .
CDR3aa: CASSLARSSTDTQYF
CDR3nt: TGTGCCAGCAGCTTAGCTCGGTCTAGCACAGATACGCAGTATTTT